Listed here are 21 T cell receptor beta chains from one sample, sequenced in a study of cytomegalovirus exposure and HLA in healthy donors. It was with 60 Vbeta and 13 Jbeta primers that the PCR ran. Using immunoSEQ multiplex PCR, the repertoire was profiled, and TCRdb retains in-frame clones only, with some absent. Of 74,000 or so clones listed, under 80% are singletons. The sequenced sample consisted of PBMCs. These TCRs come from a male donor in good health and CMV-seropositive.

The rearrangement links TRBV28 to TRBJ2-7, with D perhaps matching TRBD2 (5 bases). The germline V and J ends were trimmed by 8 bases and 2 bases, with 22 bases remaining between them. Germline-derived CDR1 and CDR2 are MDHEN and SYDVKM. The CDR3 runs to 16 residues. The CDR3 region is CASGSLSSYPTYEQYF. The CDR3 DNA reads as TGTGCCAGCGGCTCCCTCTCTAGCTACCCTACCTACGAGCAGTACTTC.

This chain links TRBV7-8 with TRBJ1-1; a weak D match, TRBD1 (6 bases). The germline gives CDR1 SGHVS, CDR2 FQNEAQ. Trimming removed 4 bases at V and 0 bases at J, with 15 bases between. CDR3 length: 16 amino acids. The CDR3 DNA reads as TGTGCCAGCAGCTCACCCCTTACAGGGTTGAACACTGAAGCTTTCTTT. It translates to CASSSPLTGLNTEAFF.

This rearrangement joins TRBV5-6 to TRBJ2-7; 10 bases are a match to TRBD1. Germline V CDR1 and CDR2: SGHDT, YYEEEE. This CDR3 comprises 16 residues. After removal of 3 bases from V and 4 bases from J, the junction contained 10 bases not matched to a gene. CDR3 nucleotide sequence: TGTGCCAGCAGCTGCCCGGGACAGGGGACTTTTTACGAGCAGTACTTC. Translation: CASSCPGQGTFYEQYF.

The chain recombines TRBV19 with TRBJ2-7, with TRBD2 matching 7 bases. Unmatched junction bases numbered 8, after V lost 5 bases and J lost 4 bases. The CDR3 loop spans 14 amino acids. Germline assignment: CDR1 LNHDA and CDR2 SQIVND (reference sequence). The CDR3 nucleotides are TGTGCCAGTAGTTCGGCGGGAGAAGTATACGAGCAGTACTTC. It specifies CASSSAGEVYEQYF.

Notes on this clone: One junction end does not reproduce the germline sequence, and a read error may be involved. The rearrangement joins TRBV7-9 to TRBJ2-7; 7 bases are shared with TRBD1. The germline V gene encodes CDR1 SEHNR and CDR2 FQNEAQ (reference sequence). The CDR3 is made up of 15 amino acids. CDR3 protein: CSSSQSTGTVYEQYF. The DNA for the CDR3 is TGTTCCAGCAGCCAATCTACCGGGACAGTCTACGAGCAGTACTTC.

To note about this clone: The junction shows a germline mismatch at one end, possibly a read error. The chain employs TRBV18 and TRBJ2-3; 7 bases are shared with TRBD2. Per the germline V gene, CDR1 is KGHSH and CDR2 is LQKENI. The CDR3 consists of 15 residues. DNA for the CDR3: TGTGCCAGCCACGATTCCTTGACTAGCAGAGATACGCAGTATTTT. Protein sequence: CASHDSLTSRDTQYF.

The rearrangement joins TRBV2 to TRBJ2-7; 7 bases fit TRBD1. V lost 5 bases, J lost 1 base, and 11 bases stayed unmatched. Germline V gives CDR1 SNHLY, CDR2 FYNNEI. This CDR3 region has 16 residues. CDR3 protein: CASSKGQSPTSYEQYF. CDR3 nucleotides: TGTGCCAGCAGTAAGGGACAGTCACCCACTTCCTACGAGCAGTACTTC.

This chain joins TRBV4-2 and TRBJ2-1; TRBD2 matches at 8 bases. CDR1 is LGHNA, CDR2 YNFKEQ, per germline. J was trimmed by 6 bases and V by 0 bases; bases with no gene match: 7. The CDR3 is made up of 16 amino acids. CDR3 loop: CASSQDPARGANEQFF. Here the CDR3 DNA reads TGTGCCAGCAGCCAAGATCCTGCGCGGGGGGCCAATGAGCAGTTCTTC.

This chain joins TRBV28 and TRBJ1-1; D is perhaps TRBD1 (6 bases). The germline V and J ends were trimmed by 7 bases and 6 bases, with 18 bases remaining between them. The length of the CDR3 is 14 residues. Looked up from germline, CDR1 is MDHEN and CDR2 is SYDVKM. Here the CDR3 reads CASTTPVEGAEAFF. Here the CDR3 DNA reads TGTGCCAGCACTACCCCTGTTGAGGGGGCTGAAGCTTTCTTT.

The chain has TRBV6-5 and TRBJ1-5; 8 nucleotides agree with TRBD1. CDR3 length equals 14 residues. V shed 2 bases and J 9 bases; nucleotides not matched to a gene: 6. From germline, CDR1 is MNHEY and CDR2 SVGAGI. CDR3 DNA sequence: TGTGCCAGCAGTTACGGAGGACAGGGACGGCCCCAGCATTTT. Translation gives CASSYGGQGRPQHF.

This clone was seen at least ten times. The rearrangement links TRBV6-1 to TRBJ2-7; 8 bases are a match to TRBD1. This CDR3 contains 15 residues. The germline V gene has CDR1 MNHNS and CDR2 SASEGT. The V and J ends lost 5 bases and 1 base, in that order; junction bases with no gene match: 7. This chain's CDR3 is CASSLGWTGSYEQYF. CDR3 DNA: TGTGCCAGCAGTTTGGGATGGACAGGGTCCTACGAGCAGTACTTC.

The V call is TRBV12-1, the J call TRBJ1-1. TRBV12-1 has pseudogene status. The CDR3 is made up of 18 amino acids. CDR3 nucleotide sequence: TGTGCCAGCAGCTCGCAGGTGTCAAGGAGGTGGATGAACACTGAAGCTTTCTTT. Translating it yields CASSSQVSRRWMNTEAFF.

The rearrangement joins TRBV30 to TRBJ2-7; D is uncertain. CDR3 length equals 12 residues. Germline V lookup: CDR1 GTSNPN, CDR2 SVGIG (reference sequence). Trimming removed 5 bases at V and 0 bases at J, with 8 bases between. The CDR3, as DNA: TGTGCCTGGGCTATTTCCTCCTACGAGCAGTACTTC. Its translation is CAWAISSYEQYF.

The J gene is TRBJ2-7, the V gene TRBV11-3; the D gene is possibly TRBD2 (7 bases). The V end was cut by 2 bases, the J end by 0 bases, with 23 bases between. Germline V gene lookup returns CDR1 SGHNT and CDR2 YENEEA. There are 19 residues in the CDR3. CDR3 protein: CASSLYGEGGQPISYEQYF. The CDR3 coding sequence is TGTGCCAGCAGCTTATATGGAGAGGGGGGGCAGCCGATCTCCTACGAGCAGTACTTC.

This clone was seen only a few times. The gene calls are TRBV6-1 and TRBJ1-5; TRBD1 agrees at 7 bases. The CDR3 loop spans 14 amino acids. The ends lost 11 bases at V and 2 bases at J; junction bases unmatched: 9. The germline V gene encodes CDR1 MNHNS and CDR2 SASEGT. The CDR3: CASEHGQGNQPQHF. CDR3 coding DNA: TGTGCCTCAGAGCACGGACAGGGCAATCAGCCCCAGCATTTT.

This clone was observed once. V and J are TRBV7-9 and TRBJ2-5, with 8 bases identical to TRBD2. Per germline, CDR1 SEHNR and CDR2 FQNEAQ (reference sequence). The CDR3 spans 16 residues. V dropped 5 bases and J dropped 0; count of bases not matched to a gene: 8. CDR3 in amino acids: CASSPPGGENQETQYF. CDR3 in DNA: TGTGCCAGCAGCCCCCCGGGGGGGGAAAACCAAGAGACCCAGTACTTC. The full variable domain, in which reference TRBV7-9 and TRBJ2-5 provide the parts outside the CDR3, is DTGVSQNPRHKITKRGQNVTFRCDPISEHNRLYWYRQTLGQGPEFLTYFQNEAQLEKSRLLSDRFSAERPKGSFSTLEIQRTEQGDSAMYLCASSPPGGENQETQYFGPGTRLLVL.

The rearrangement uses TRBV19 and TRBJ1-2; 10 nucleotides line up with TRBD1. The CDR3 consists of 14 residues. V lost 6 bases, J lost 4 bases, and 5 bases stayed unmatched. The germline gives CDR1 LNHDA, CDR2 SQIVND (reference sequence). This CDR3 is CASRGGQGFYGYTF. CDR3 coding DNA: TGTGCCAGTAGAGGGGGACAGGGGTTCTATGGCTACACCTTC.

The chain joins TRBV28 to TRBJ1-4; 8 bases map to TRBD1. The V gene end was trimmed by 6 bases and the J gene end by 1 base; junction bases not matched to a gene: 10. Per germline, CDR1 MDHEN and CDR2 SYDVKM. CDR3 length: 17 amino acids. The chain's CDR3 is CASRAHLGTGTNEKLFF. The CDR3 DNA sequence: TGTGCCAGCAGGGCCCATCTGGGGACAGGAACTAATGAAAAACTGTTTTTT.

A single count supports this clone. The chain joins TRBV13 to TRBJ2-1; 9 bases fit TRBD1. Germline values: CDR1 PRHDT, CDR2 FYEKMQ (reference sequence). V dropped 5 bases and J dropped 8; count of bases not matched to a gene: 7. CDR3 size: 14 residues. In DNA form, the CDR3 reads TGTGCCAGCAGCGAAGGGACAGGGTTCGATGAGCAGTTCTTC. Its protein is CASSEGTGFDEQFF.

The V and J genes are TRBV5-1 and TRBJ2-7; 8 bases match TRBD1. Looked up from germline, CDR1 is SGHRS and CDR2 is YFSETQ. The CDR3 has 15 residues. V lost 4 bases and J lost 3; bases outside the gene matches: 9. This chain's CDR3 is CASSMAGGNVYEQYF. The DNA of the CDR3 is TGCGCCAGCAGCATGGCAGGGGGCAATGTCTACGAGCAGTACTTC.

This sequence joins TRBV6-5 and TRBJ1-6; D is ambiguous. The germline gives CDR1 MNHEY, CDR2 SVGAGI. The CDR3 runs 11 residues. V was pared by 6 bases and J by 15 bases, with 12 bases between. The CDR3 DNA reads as TGTGCCAGCAGCCGGGGTCGTGACCTCCACTTT. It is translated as CASSRGRDLHF.